This passage covers 20 T cell receptor beta chains from one sample sequenced in a study of CD8+ T cells in alopecia areata. Once RNA had been extracted, it was reverse transcribed into cDNA to act as the sequencing template. The table came from immunoSEQ multiplex PCR; TCRdb's copy has only in-frame clones and leaves some out. The sample yields about 160,000 clones, roughly 65% seen once. Noted treatment: oral pan-JAK inhibitor, 5-10 mg twice daily. The sequencing used CD4+ T cells sorted from blood, collected at week 4, from a patient treated with tofacitinib. These receptor sequences come from a human donor with alopecia areata.

The rearrangement links TRBV15 to TRBJ1-2; TRBD1 agrees at 9 bases. In germline, CDR1 is LNHNV, CDR2 YYDKDF (reference sequence). This CDR3 contains 15 residues. Trimming cost V 5 bases and J 1 base; bases outside gene matches: 5. In nucleotides, the CDR3 is TGTGCCACCAGCCCCGGGACAGGGAGTAACTATGGCTACACCTTC. Amino acids: CATSPGTGSNYGYTF.

CDR3 protein: CALQSAGPNSPLHF. The CDR3 bases are TGTGCCCTCCAGTCGGCAGGCCCTAATTCACCCCTCCACTTT. The rearrangement joins TRBV7-2 to TRBJ1-6; D is ambiguous. V lost 11 bases to trimming and J lost 6 bases, with 17 bases between them. The CDR3 totals 14 residues. Germline CDR1 SGHTA, CDR2 FQGNSA.

The genes are TRBV29-1 and TRBJ1-2; TRBD1 matches 9 bases. This CDR3 has 16 residues. CDR1 and CDR2 (germline): SQVTM, ANQGSEA. Losses at the gene ends were 1 base for V and 2 bases for J; bases not matched to a gene: 8. CDR3 sequence: CSVEARGQGRNYGYTF. The CDR3 coding sequence is TGCAGCGTTGAAGCCCGGGGACAGGGTAGGAACTATGGCTACACCTTC. The full variable domain, with the rest looked up from reference TRBV29-1 and TRBJ1-2, is SAVISQKPSRDICQRGTSLTIQCQVDSQVTMMFWYRQQPGQSLTLIATANQGSEATYESGFVIDKFPISRPNLTFSTLTVSNMSPEDSSIYLCSVEARGQGRNYGYTFGSGTRLTVV.

This clone was detected only a few times. The sample holds other DNA sequences that translate to the same CDR3. The J gene is TRBJ2-2, the V gene TRBV29-1; D is undetermined. The germline CDR1 and CDR2 sequences are SQVTM and ANQGSEA. V was pared by 4 bases and J by 0 bases, with 3 bases between. This CDR3 is built from 12 residues. The CDR3 reads CSVGANTGELFF. CDR3 nucleotides: TGCAGCGTTGGGGCGAACACCGGGGAGCTGTTTTTT.

In the case of this clone: One junction end disagrees with the germline gene, perhaps due to a read error. The chain uses TRBV30 and TRBJ1-2; a possible D gene is TRBD1 (6 bases). This CDR3 is built from 12 residues. Per germline, CDR1 GTSNPN and CDR2 SVGIG (reference sequence). In DNA, the CDR3 is TGTGCCTGGAGTGCAGGGGACCTCTTCGAGGGTTTC. Translating gives CAWSAGDLFEGF.

The chain has TRBV29-1 and TRBJ2-7; D is possibly TRBD2 (6 bases). CDR3 length equals 12 residues. Trimming stripped 5 bases from V and 3 bases from J, with 11 bases between. Germline CDR1 SQVTM, CDR2 ANQGSEA. CDR3 amino acids: CSVLGGNYEQYF. The CDR3 region has the DNA TGCAGCGTTCTTGGAGGGAACTACGAGCAGTACTTC.

This chain links TRBV25-1 with TRBJ1-2; no reliable D call. Trimming cost V 7 bases and J 4 bases, with 10 bases left between them. The CDR3 contains 12 residues. Germline V lookup: CDR1 MGHDK, CDR2 SYGVNS. CDR3 sequence (DNA): TGTGCCAGCACGAAGGACTTCTATGGCTACACCTTC. The encoded protein is CASTKDFYGYTF.

The V gene is TRBV29-1, the J gene TRBJ2-7; D possibly corresponds to TRBD1 (7 bases). This CDR3 contains 13 residues. Germline V CDR1 and CDR2: SQVTM, ANQGSEA. V lost 0 bases and J 7 bases, leaving 13 bases between the germline ends. CDR3 DNA: TGCAGCGTTGAAGATCGGAGGGGGCGTGAGCAGTACTTC. Encoded protein: CSVEDRRGREQYF.

This clone has just a few counts. V is TRBV7-9 and J is TRBJ1-2, with TRBD1 matching over 9 bases. V shed 0 bases, J shed 6 bases, and the junction held 8 bases outside the gene matches. The CDR3 covers 16 residues. Germline values: CDR1 SEHNR, CDR2 FQNEAQ (reference sequence). The CDR3 region is CASSLAGTGFLDGYTF. The CDR3 DNA reads as TGTGCCAGCAGCTTAGCCGGGACAGGGTTCCTTGATGGCTACACCTTC.

The V call is TRBV9, the J call TRBJ1-2; possibly TRBD1 for D (6 bases). CDR1 and CDR2 from the germline V gene are SGDLS and YYNGEE. The V end was cut by 3 bases, the J end by 1 base, with 10 bases between. CDR3 length: 14 amino acids. The CDR3 bases are TGTGCCAGCAGCGACGGACAGTTTAACTATGGCTACACCTTC. Translated: CASSDGQFNYGYTF.

V usage is TRBV10-3 and J usage is TRBJ1-6; D possibly corresponds to TRBD1 (5 bases). This CDR3 has 14 amino acids. The germline CDR1 and CDR2 sequences are ENHRY and SYGVKD. V was shortened by 11 bases and J by 3 bases, with 14 bases between the two germline ends. The CDR3 sequence: CALRGDGYNSPLHF. CDR3 DNA: TGTGCCCTACGGGGGGATGGCTATAATTCACCCCTCCACTTT.

This clone was detected only once. V and J are TRBV18 and TRBJ1-5; D is unclear. V lost 2 bases and J lost 4, with 15 bases in between. Germline CDR1 is KGHSH and CDR2 is LQKENI. The CDR3 length is 16 residues. The CDR3 DNA is TGTGCCAGCTCACCAGGAGACCGATTATCAAATCAGCCCCAGCATTTT. This sequence encodes CASSPGDRLSNQPQHF.

The J gene is TRBJ1-1, the V gene TRBV29-1, with TRBD1 as a possible D gene (5 bases). Germline V gene sequence: CDR1 SQVTM, CDR2 ANQGSEA. Trimming shortened V by 0 bases and J by 3 bases, and 11 bases separated the two germline ends. This CDR3 comprises 14 residues. The CDR3 reads CSVEDRGRDTEAFF. In DNA form, the CDR3 reads TGCAGCGTTGAAGATAGGGGTCGGGACACTGAAGCTTTCTTT.

This clone was counted only a few times. The J gene is TRBJ2-3, the V gene TRBV29-1; D not resolved. V dropped 4 bases and J dropped 5 bases, with 7 bases sitting between them. This CDR3 has 11 residues. Per germline, CDR1 SQVTM and CDR2 ANQGSEA. The CDR3 coding sequence is TGCAGCGTTGGAACAAAAGATACGCAGTATTTT. Protein: CSVGTKDTQYF.

V usage is TRBV29-1 and J usage is TRBJ2-3; TRBD2 aligns across 9 bases. From germline, CDR1 is SQVTM and CDR2 ANQGSEA. The CDR3 covers 15 residues. J was trimmed by 2 bases and V by 3 bases; bases with no gene match: 6. The CDR3 spells CSVDWRGGNTDTQYF. Written as DNA, the CDR3 is TGCAGCGTTGACTGGCGGGGGGGAAACACAGATACGCAGTATTTT.

V and J are TRBV29-1 and TRBJ2-7; 7 positions match TRBD1. Germline V CDR1 and CDR2: SQVTM, ANQGSEA. Trimming took 5 bases from V and 5 from J; bases not matched to a gene: 3. The CDR3 is made up of 11 amino acids. Here the CDR3 DNA reads TGCAGCGTTACACAGGGGAACGAGCAGTACTTC. Translating it yields CSVTQGNEQYF.

The chain uses TRBV19 and TRBJ2-6, with D unclear. Germline lookup yields CDR1 LNHDA and CDR2 SQIVND (reference sequence). The CDR3 loop spans 15 amino acids. V shed 1 base and J shed 4 bases, with 8 bases lying between them. The CDR3 DNA reads TGTGCCAGTAGTATAGCTAGGCTCGGGGCCAACGTCCTGACTTTC. Translating gives CASSIARLGANVLTF. Full variable domain (outside the CDR3, taken from reference TRBV19 and TRBJ2-6): DGGITQSPKYLFRKEGQNVTLSCEQNLNHDAMYWYRQDPGQGLRLIYYSQIVNDFQKGDIAEGYSVSREKKESFPLTVTSAQKNPTAFYLCASSIARLGANVLTFGAGSRLTVL.

The J gene is TRBJ1-6, the V gene TRBV7-8; D not certain. V lost 5 bases and J lost 8, with 19 bases in between. This CDR3 spans 16 amino acids. Looked up from germline, CDR1 is SGHVS and CDR2 is FQNEAQ. CDR3: CASSRTYRFSDSPLHF. As DNA, the CDR3 is TGTGCCAGCAGCCGGACCTATAGGTTTTCGGATTCACCCCTCCACTTT.

The rearrangement links TRBV5-4 to TRBJ2-6, with D tentatively TRBD1 (5 bases). CDR1 and CDR2 from the germline V gene are SGHNT and YYREEE (reference sequence). V dropped 2 bases and J dropped 0 bases, with 9 bases sitting between them. This CDR3 comprises 16 residues. In DNA, the CDR3 is TGTGCCAGCAGCTTTTACAGGCTCTCTGGGGCCAACGTCCTGACTTTC. Its translation: CASSFYRLSGANVLTF.

The rearrangement joins TRBV30 to TRBJ2-2, with D uncertain. Germline loops: CDR1 GTSNPN, CDR2 SVGIG (reference sequence). The CDR3 totals 13 residues. The V end lost 5 bases, the J end lost 4 bases, and 11 bases lay between the germline ends. In nucleotides, the CDR3 is TGTGCCTGGGGGAAATTAAGCACCGGGGAGCTGTTTTTT. Its protein product is CAWGKLSTGELFF.